A single sample gave rise to the 29 T cell receptor beta chains below, sequenced in a study of blood T cell repertoires in COVID-19. The repertoire was sequenced with immunoSEQ multiplex PCR; TCRdb's copy has only in-frame clones and lacks some. The table lists roughly 50,000 clones, about 91% of them singletons. The sample consisted of peripheral blood. These receptors were obtained from a middle-aged man with active COVID-19.

The V call is TRBV13, the J call TRBJ2-5; 7 bases agree with TRBD1. The CDR3 length is 14 residues. The V segment lost 1 base and the J segment 5 bases; nucleotides outside the gene matches: 4. Germline V gene sequence: CDR1 PRHDT, CDR2 FYEKMQ (reference sequence). The CDR3 here is CASSLDPRGETQYF. As DNA, the CDR3 is TGTGCCAGCAGCTTAGACCCCAGGGGGGAGACCCAGTACTTC.

The chain recombines TRBV5-1 with TRBJ2-1, with 7 bases aligning to TRBD2. J was trimmed by 5 bases and V by 6 bases; bases with no gene match: 8. Germline CDR1 reads SGHRS; CDR2 reads YFSETQ. The CDR3 has 14 amino acids. CDR3 bases: TGCGCCAGCACACTAGCGCCTGAGAACAATGAGCAGTTCTTC. Translated, it gives CASTLAPENNEQFF.

The rearrangement links TRBV4-1 to TRBJ2-7; 9 bases match TRBD1. The trim removed 3 bases at V and 0 bases at J, leaving 9 bases unmatched. Germline values: CDR1 MGHRA, CDR2 YSYEKL. The CDR3 consists of 17 residues. CDR3 DNA sequence: TGCGCCAGCAGCCAGGTCGCTGGGACAGGGACCTCCTACGAGCAGTACTTC. Its translation is CASSQVAGTGTSYEQYF.

The chain links TRBV19 to TRBJ2-1, with TRBD2 matching 8 bases. Germline V gene sequence: CDR1 LNHDA, CDR2 SQIVND (reference sequence). This CDR3 is 16 amino acids long. The ends lost 5 bases at V and 1 base at J; junction bases unmatched: 7. The chain's CDR3 is CASSLSGSPSYNEQFF. The CDR3 DNA reads TGTGCCAGTAGTCTCAGCGGGAGTCCTTCCTACAATGAGCAGTTCTTC.

This clone was detected once. The CDR3 protein is CASRLSLAGVNEQFF. As DNA, the CDR3 is TGTGCCAGCCGGTTGAGTCTAGCGGGAGTAAATGAGCAGTTCTTC. V usage is TRBV6-5 and J usage is TRBJ2-1, with 10 positions matching TRBD2. Per the germline V gene, CDR1 is MNHEY and CDR2 is SVGAGI. V was pared by 8 bases and J by 7 bases, with 11 bases of the junction left unmatched. The CDR3 has 15 residues.

V gene TRBV6-5 combines with J gene TRBJ2-7; 7 bases fit TRBD1. The CDR3 length is 14 residues. CDR1 is MNHEY, CDR2 SVGAGI, per germline. The junction had 13 bases not matched to a gene; V was cut back by 8 bases and J by 6 bases. CDR3 DNA sequence: TGTGCCAGCGGCAGAGACAGGGCCTCTATCGAGCAGTACTTC. Its translation: CASGRDRASIEQYF.

The CDR3: CASSPFSIAGSYEQFF. For the CDR3, the DNA is TGTGCCAGCTCACCATTCTCCATAGCGGGGAGCTATGAGCAGTTCTTC. The V gene is TRBV18, the J gene TRBJ2-1; 8 nucleotides line up with TRBD2. The CDR3 covers 16 residues. V was clipped by 2 bases and J by 8 bases; unmatched bases: 11. Germline-derived CDR1 and CDR2 are KGHSH and LQKENI.

Of note for this clone: Germline is not matched at one junction end, which may reflect a read error. V and J are TRBV7-8 and TRBJ2-1, with 7 bases that match TRBD1. Germline values: CDR1 SGHVS, CDR2 FQNEAQ. CDR3 size: 15 residues. The CDR3 protein is CASSPFGTDYSEQFF. The CDR3 coding sequence is TGTGCCAGCAGCCCGTTTGGGACAGACTACAGTGAGCAGTTCTTC.

The genes are TRBV5-5 and TRBJ2-7, with 10 positions matching TRBD1. The CDR3 sequence is 15 residues long. Trimming cost V 5 bases and J 3 bases; bases outside gene matches: 8. CDR1 is SGHKS, CDR2 YYEKEE, per germline (reference sequence). The CDR3 DNA reads as TGTGCCAGCAGTCCGACAGGGGGCCCGTTCTACGAGCAGTACTTC. Translation gives CASSPTGGPFYEQYF.

The CDR3 spells CASKGTSRSTGELFF. CDR3 coding DNA: TGTGCCAGTAAAGGCACCAGTCGGAGCACCGGGGAGCTGTTTTTT. This chain uses TRBV19 with TRBJ2-2; D gene unclear. CDR1 is LNHDA and CDR2 is SQIVND in the germline V gene (reference sequence). Trimming left V 7 bases short and J 4 bases short, with 16 bases between. This CDR3 is built from 15 residues.

The J gene is TRBJ1-6, the V gene TRBV21-1; TRBD1, the table's D call, was not compared with the DNA. TRBV21-1 corresponds to a pseudogene. This CDR3 is 17 amino acids long. The CDR3 coding sequence is TGTGCCAGCAGCAGTAAACAGGGGCTCCTCTATAATTCACCCCTCCACTTT. Translated: CASSSKQGLLYNSPLHF.

The genes are TRBV6-5 and TRBJ1-1, with D unresolved. Trimming pared 6 bases from V and 3 bases from J, leaving 11 bases between. The CDR3 spans 13 residues. CDR1 MNHEY and CDR2 SVGAGI come from the germline V gene. The CDR3 loop is CASRGASYTEAFF. CDR3 nucleotides: TGTGCCAGCAGGGGCGCAAGTTACACTGAAGCTTTCTTT.

A few counts support this clone. The gene calls are TRBV7-8 and TRBJ2-3; 7 bases agree with TRBD1. The CDR3 totals 18 residues. Germline values: CDR1 SGHVS, CDR2 FQNEAQ. With 7 bases clipped from V and 2 bases from J, the junction kept 18 bases outside the gene matches. For the CDR3, the DNA is TGTGCCAGCAAGGCCGGGACAGCGCTCTCAAGATTCACAGATACGCAGTATTTT. Translated: CASKAGTALSRFTDTQYF. Variable domain in full (rest from reference TRBV7-8 and TRBJ2-3): GAGVSQSPRYKVAKRGQDVALRCDPISGHVSLFWYQQALGQGPEFLTYFQNEAQLDKSGLPSDRFFAERPEGSVSTLKIQRTQQEDSAVYLCASKAGTALSRFTDTQYFGPGTRLTVL.

The chain couples TRBV5-1 to TRBJ2-3; 13 bases map to TRBD2. The CDR3 totals 18 residues. CDR1 is SGHRS and CDR2 is YFSETQ in the germline V gene. The V and J ends lost 4 bases and 0 bases, in that order; junction bases with no gene match: 8. CDR3 protein: CASSRTSGGTSSTDTQYF. Written as DNA, the CDR3 is TGCGCCAGCAGCCGGACTAGCGGGGGAACCTCTAGCACAGATACGCAGTATTTT.

This clone was picked up a small number of times. The chain carries TRBV19 and TRBJ1-2, with D maybe TRBD1 (5 bases). Germline CDR1 and CDR2: LNHDA and SQIVND (reference sequence). CDR3 length: 13 amino acids. V lost 5 bases, J lost 4 bases, and 11 bases lay in between. The CDR3, as DNA: TGTGCCAGTAGTGGGGGGGGAACCTATGGCTACACCTTC. It codes for CASSGGGTYGYTF.

This rearrangement joins TRBV11-2 to TRBJ2-1; 14 nucleotides align to TRBD2. J was trimmed by 16 bases and V by 5 bases; bases with no gene match: 7. Germline assignment: CDR1 SGHAT and CDR2 FQNNGV. This CDR3 has 13 residues. CDR3 residues: CASSPGTSGRTFF. In DNA, the CDR3 is TGTGCCAGCAGCCCAGGGACTAGCGGGAGAACATTCTTC. Based on the CDR3 plus reference TRBV11-2 and TRBJ2-1, the full variable domain is EAGVAQSPRYKIIEKRQSVAFWCNPISGHATLYWYQQILGQGPKLLIQFQNNGVVDDSQLPKDRFSAERLKGVDSTLKIQPAKLEDSAVYLCASSPGTSGRTFFGPGTRLTVL.

This chain's CDR3 is CACDSATYNEQFF. Here the CDR3 DNA reads TGTGCCTGTGACAGCGCTACCTACAATGAGCAGTTCTTC. The chain is built from TRBV30 and TRBJ2-1, with D perhaps TRBD1 (5 bases). CDR1 and CDR2 from the germline V gene are GTSNPN and SVGIG (reference sequence). The CDR3 totals 13 residues. V was clipped by 6 bases and J by 2 bases, with 11 bases between them.

The V gene is TRBV5-1, the J gene TRBJ2-5; no firm D call. The CDR3 has 15 amino acids. Germline lookup yields CDR1 SGHRS and CDR2 YFSETQ. V was clipped by 0 bases and J by 4 bases, with 13 bases between them. The CDR3 coding sequence is TGCGCCAGCAGCTTGGGAGCAGGCTTCACAGAGACCCAGTACTTC. Residues: CASSLGAGFTETQYF.

J is TRBJ1-4 and V is TRBV7-8; maybe TRBD1 (6 bases). The germline V and J ends were trimmed by 1 base and 8 bases, with 14 bases remaining between them. This CDR3 spans 15 amino acids. Germline-derived CDR1 and CDR2 are SGHVS and FQNEAQ. The CDR3 region is CASSLGSQGPEKLFF. The CDR3 nucleotides read TGTGCCAGCAGCTTAGGGTCACAGGGACCCGAAAAACTGTTTTTT.

CDR3 loop: CAISWGGAYNEQFF. In DNA, the CDR3 is TGTGCCATCAGCTGGGGGGGGGCCTACAATGAGCAGTTCTTC. The chain has TRBV10-3 and TRBJ2-1; 7 bases are shared with TRBD2. Losses at the gene ends were 6 bases for V and 2 bases for J; bases not matched to a gene: 4. The germline gives CDR1 ENHRY, CDR2 SYGVKD. The CDR3 is 14 residues long.

The rearrangement links TRBV6-4 to TRBJ2-6; possibly TRBD2 for D (5 bases). This CDR3 contains 13 residues. Per the germline V gene, CDR1 is MRHNA and CDR2 is SNTAGT. V was pared by 4 bases and J by 4 bases, with 5 bases between. The CDR3 DNA reads TGTGCCAGCAGTGGAGGGGGGGCCAACGTCCTGACTTTC. Its protein is CASSGGGANVLTF.

This sequence joins TRBV4-1 and TRBJ2-7; 11 bases fit TRBD1. In germline, CDR1 is MGHRA, CDR2 YSYEKL. The CDR3 has 15 amino acids. V was clipped by 4 bases and J by 6 bases; unmatched bases: 8. Here the CDR3 DNA reads TGCGCCAGCAGCCCCACTGAGGGACAGGGGGGCGAGCAGTACTTC. Its protein is CASSPTEGQGGEQYF.

The CDR3 loop reads CASSWRNRVLGTDTQYF. In DNA form, the CDR3 reads TGTGCCAGCAGTTGGCGGAACAGGGTCCTTGGCACAGATACGCAGTATTTT. V is TRBV27 and J is TRBJ2-3; perhaps TRBD1 as D (6 bases). The germline V gene encodes CDR1 MNHEY and CDR2 SMNVEV (reference sequence). CDR3 length: 17 residues. V was pared by 4 bases and J by 1 base, with 18 bases between.

The DNA of the CDR3 is TGTGCCAGCCGGGGACTAGCAGCCACCGGGGAGCTGTTTTTT. Amino acid sequence: CASRGLAATGELFF. This sequence joins TRBV19 and TRBJ2-2; 9 bases map to TRBD2. Germline assignment: CDR1 LNHDA and CDR2 SQIVND (reference sequence). The length of the CDR3 is 14 residues. V was clipped by 9 bases and J by 4 bases; unmatched bases: 6. The full variable domain, its missing parts supplied by reference TRBV19 and TRBJ2-2, is DGGITQSPKYLFRKEGQNVTLSCEQNLNHDAMYWYRQDPGQGLRLIYYSQIVNDFQKGDIAEGYSVSREKKESFPLTVTSAQKNPTAFYLCASRGLAATGELFFGEGSRLTVL.

This chain links TRBV7-9 with TRBJ2-5, with D possibly being TRBD2 (6 bases). This CDR3 has 17 amino acids. V gave up 2 bases and J gave up 0 bases, with 16 bases separating them. Germline V gene sequence: CDR1 SEHNR, CDR2 FQNEAQ (reference sequence). The DNA for the CDR3 is TGTGCCAGCAGCTTATCGCCGGGGAGGCTACACCAAGAGACCCAGTACTTC. Translating gives CASSLSPGRLHQETQYF.

The chain combines TRBV7-2 with TRBJ1-5; D perhaps matches TRBD1 (6 bases). In germline, CDR1 is SGHTA, CDR2 FQGNSA. V lost 1 base, J lost 3 bases, and 10 bases lay in between. The CDR3 has 15 residues. The CDR3 DNA sequence: TGTGCCAGCAGCTTAGTGACAGGAAACAATCAGCCCCAGCATTTT. It specifies CASSLVTGNNQPQHF.

The genes are TRBV19 and TRBJ2-3; 7 nucleotides align to TRBD2. V shed 0 bases, J shed 3 bases, and the junction held 9 bases outside the gene matches. This CDR3 has 17 amino acids. Germline V gene data show CDR1 as LNHDA and CDR2 as SQIVND (reference sequence). The chain's CDR3 is CASSIDGAGRVTDTQYF. The CDR3 DNA reads TGTGCCAGTAGTATAGATGGCGCAGGGAGGGTGACAGATACGCAGTATTTT.

V is TRBV6-2 or TRBV6-3 and J is TRBJ2-1, with D possibly TRBD1 on 8 matching bases. This CDR3 has 17 amino acids. From germline, CDR1 is MNHEY and CDR2 SVGEGT. The V end was cut by 6 bases, the J end by 8 bases, with 26 bases between. CDR3 loop: CASSPAGGGSFGDEQFF. DNA for the CDR3: TGTGCCAGCAGCCCGGCAGGGGGCGGGAGTTTTGGGGATGAGCAGTTCTTC.

J is TRBJ2-1 and V is TRBV10-1, with 10 bases fitting TRBD1. CDR3 size: 15 residues. Germline trimming cut 5 bases from V and 3 bases from J; bases unmatched to any gene: 4. Germline-derived CDR1 and CDR2 are WNHNN and SYGVQD (reference sequence). In DNA form, the CDR3 reads TGCGCCAGCAGTAAGCGGACAGGGGGCTACAATGAGCAGTTCTTC. This encodes CASSKRTGGYNEQFF.